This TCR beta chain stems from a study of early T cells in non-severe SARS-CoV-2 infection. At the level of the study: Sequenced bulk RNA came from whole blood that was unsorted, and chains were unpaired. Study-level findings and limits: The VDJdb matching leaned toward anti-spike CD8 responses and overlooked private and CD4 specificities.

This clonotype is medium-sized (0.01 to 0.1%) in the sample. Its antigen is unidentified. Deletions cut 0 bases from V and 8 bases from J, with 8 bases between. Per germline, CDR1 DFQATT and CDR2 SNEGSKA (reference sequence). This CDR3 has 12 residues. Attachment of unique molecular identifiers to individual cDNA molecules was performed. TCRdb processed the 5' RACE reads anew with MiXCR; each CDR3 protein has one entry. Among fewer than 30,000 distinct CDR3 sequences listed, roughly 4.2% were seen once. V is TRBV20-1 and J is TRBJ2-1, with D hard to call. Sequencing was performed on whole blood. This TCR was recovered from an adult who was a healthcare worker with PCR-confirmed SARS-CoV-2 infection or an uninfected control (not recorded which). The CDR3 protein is CSARDSWDEQFF. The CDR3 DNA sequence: TGCAGTGCTAGAGATTCGTGGGATGAGCAGTTCTTC.